The 21 T cell receptor beta chains below come from one sample, sequenced in a study of T cell responses to AZD1222 COVID-19 vaccine. Method: immunoSEQ multiplex PCR; TCRdb's copy keeps in-frame clones and lacks some. The data show about 97,000 clones, with around 88% seen just once and 7.5% held by the top ten. The sample in question was peripheral blood, obtained on day 0 of AZD1222 vaccination. These TCRs come from an adult in good health.

This clone was seen a handful of times. The J gene is TRBJ2-3, the V gene TRBV6-2 or TRBV6-3; no reliable D call. Trimming shortened V by 6 bases and J by 5 bases, and 12 bases separated the two germline ends. This CDR3 comprises 13 residues. From germline, CDR1 is MNHEY and CDR2 SVGEGT. Written as DNA, the CDR3 is TGTGCCAGCAGCTCATACTCAAGAGATACGCAGTATTTT. Amino acid sequence: CASSSYSRDTQYF.

This clone was counted a few times. This chain connects TRBV28 to TRBJ1-5, with D maybe TRBD1 (5 bases). Germline V gives CDR1 MDHEN, CDR2 SYDVKM. V gave up 4 bases and J gave up 7 bases, with 11 bases separating them. CDR3 length: 13 residues. CDR3 bases: TGTGCCAGCAGTTCCGGGGCAGGGCAGCCCCAGCATTTT. Its translation: CASSSGAGQPQHF. The full variable domain, rest sourced from reference TRBV28 and TRBJ1-5, is DVKVTQSSRYLVKRTGEKVFLECVQDMDHENMFWYRQDPGLGLRLIYFSYDVKMKEKGDIPEGYSVSREKKERFSLILESASTNQTSMYLCASSSGAGQPQHFGDGTRLSIL.

The V gene is TRBV20-1, the J gene TRBJ2-7; D unresolved. There are 10 residues in the CDR3. Germline lookup yields CDR1 DFQATT and CDR2 SNEGSKA (reference sequence). V gave up 6 bases and J gave up 0 bases, with 3 bases separating them. The CDR3 region is CSAFSYEQYF. The CDR3, as DNA: TGCAGTGCCTTCTCCTACGAGCAGTACTTC.

The chain links TRBV29-1 to TRBJ2-1, with 7 bases aligning to TRBD1. The germline V gene encodes CDR1 SQVTM and CDR2 ANQGSEA. The junction had 7 bases not matched to a gene; V was cut back by 5 bases and J by 3 bases. This CDR3 has 14 residues. The CDR3 loop reads CSVLTGVLYNEQFF. The CDR3 DNA is TGCAGCGTTCTAACAGGGGTACTCTACAATGAGCAGTTCTTC.

V usage is TRBV1 and J usage is TRBJ2-7; whether TRBD2, the table's D call, matches the DNA was not checked. TRBV1 is flagged as a pseudogene. This CDR3 is 12 amino acids long. CDR3: CTSRRGYPGQYF. CDR3 nucleotide sequence: TGCACCAGCAGACGAGGGTACCCAGGGCAGTACTTC.

This chain links TRBV5-1 with TRBJ2-3; no reliable D call. V was shortened by 0 bases and J by 0 bases, with 11 bases between the two germline ends. Germline CDR1 reads SGHRS; CDR2 reads YFSETQ. The CDR3 is 16 amino acids. CDR3 coding DNA: TGCGCCAGCAGCTTGGCCCCCAGAACCAGCACAGATACGCAGTATTTT. It specifies CASSLAPRTSTDTQYF. The full variable domain, in which reference TRBV5-1 and TRBJ2-3 provide the parts outside the CDR3, is KAGVTQTPRYLIKTRGQQVTLSCSPISGHRSVSWYQQTPGQGLQFLFEYFSETQRNKGNFPGRFSGRQFSNSRSEMNVSTLELGDSALYLCASSLAPRTSTDTQYFGPGTRLTVL.

This clone came up once. The chain couples TRBV6-2 or TRBV6-3 to TRBJ1-1; tentative D call: TRBD1 (5 bases). Germline loops: CDR1 MNHEY, CDR2 SVGEGT. The CDR3 sequence is 18 residues long. Trimming shortened V by 0 bases and J by 5 bases, and 22 bases separated the two germline ends. The CDR3 loop is CASSYSILIWDDETEAFF. The DNA for the CDR3 is TGTGCCAGCAGTTACTCGATATTGATTTGGGACGACGAAACTGAAGCTTTCTTT.

The DNA for the CDR3 is TGTGCCAGTAGTCCCTTCCAGGCCCTGTCTAACTATGGCTACACCTTC. Translated, it gives CASSPFQALSNYGYTF. The chain uses TRBV19 and TRBJ1-2; D is unclear. The CDR3 totals 16 residues. The V and J ends lost 5 bases and 0 bases respectively, with 16 bases between them. Germline values: CDR1 LNHDA, CDR2 SQIVND (reference sequence).

V and J are TRBV10-1 and TRBJ2-2; TRBD2 matches 11 bases. Losses at the gene ends were 9 bases for V and 0 bases for J; bases not matched to a gene: 3. CDR3 size: 15 residues. Germline V gene data show CDR1 as WNHNN and CDR2 as SYGVQD (reference sequence). The CDR3: CARELAGANTGELFF. The CDR3, as DNA: TGCGCCAGGGAACTAGCGGGGGCGAACACCGGGGAGCTGTTTTTT.

The J gene is TRBJ2-3, the V gene TRBV18; D is unclear. This CDR3 is 14 amino acids long. V dropped 6 bases and J dropped 0 bases, with 10 bases sitting between them. Germline V lookup: CDR1 KGHSH, CDR2 LQKENI. In DNA, the CDR3 is TGTGCCAGCTCCAAGGCACAAAGCACAGATACGCAGTATTTT. Amino acids: CASSKAQSTDTQYF.

This sequence joins TRBV5-1 and TRBJ2-7; D unresolved. The germline V gene encodes CDR1 SGHRS and CDR2 YFSETQ. The germline V and J ends were trimmed by 8 bases and 3 bases, with 15 bases remaining between them. The CDR3 has 13 residues. CDR3 coding DNA: TGCGCCAGTTACCAGGAGACCGGCTACGAGCAGTACTTC. This encodes CASYQETGYEQYF.

The V gene is TRBV9, the J gene TRBJ2-5; D is unresolved. The CDR3 has 12 residues. V lost 0 bases and J lost 4, with 4 bases in between. Germline-derived CDR1 and CDR2 are SGDLS and YYNGEE. The CDR3 loop is CASSVAGETQYF. CDR3 bases: TGTGCCAGCAGCGTAGCGGGAGAGACCCAGTACTTC.

The chain links TRBV7-9 to TRBJ2-7; D might be TRBD1 (6 bases). The germline V gene has CDR1 SEHNR and CDR2 FQNEAQ (reference sequence). V was trimmed by 1 base and J by 2 bases, leaving 15 bases between them. CDR3 length: 16 amino acids. Here the CDR3 DNA reads TGTGCCAGCAGCTTAGAGGGCCGGACAGAGCCCTACGAGCAGTACTTC. Translation gives CASSLEGRTEPYEQYF.

V usage is TRBV27 and J usage is TRBJ2-5, with a tentative D call TRBD1 (6 bases). The V gene's germline CDR1 is MNHEY and CDR2 SMNVEV (reference sequence). The CDR3 is 15 amino acids. The germline V and J ends were trimmed by 11 bases and 1 base, with 20 bases remaining between them. The CDR3 spells CAHPSMRGTQETQYF. The CDR3 coding sequence is TGTGCCCACCCCAGCATGAGGGGGACCCAAGAGACCCAGTACTTC.

A single count supports this clone. The chain uses TRBV9 and TRBJ2-1, with D possibly TRBD2 on 7 matching bases. The CDR3 loop spans 16 amino acids. Trimming stripped 0 bases from V and 4 bases from J, with 14 bases between. The germline gives CDR1 SGDLS, CDR2 YYNGEE. CDR3: CASSVGRGGVYNEQFF. In DNA form, the CDR3 reads TGTGCCAGCAGCGTAGGGAGGGGGGGTGTTTACAATGAGCAGTTCTTC.

The V call is TRBV7-3, the J call TRBJ2-6, with unresolved D. CDR3 length equals 15 residues. V shed 5 bases and J shed 0 bases, with 8 bases lying between them. Germline values: CDR1 SGHTA, CDR2 FQGTGA. CDR3 bases: TGTGCCAGCAGCACGAGACGCTCTGGGGCCAACGTCCTGACTTTC. It translates to CASSTRRSGANVLTF.

The V gene is TRBV5-5, the J gene TRBJ2-2; D is uncertain. This CDR3 has 17 amino acids. Per the germline V gene, CDR1 is SGHKS and CDR2 is YYEKEE (reference sequence). Deletions cut 0 bases from V and 0 bases from J, with 12 bases between. CDR3 region: CASSLATYNANTGELFF. CDR3 sequence (DNA): TGTGCCAGCAGCTTGGCAACCTATAACGCGAACACCGGGGAGCTGTTTTTT.

The genes are TRBV18 and TRBJ2-5; 8 nucleotides align to TRBD2. This CDR3 region has 14 residues. CDR1 and CDR2 from the germline V gene are KGHSH and LQKENI. Trimming removed 3 bases from V and 3 bases from J; junction bases left unmatched: 3. DNA for the CDR3: TGTGCCAGCTCACCTCTTAGCGGGAAAGAGACCCAGTACTTC. Translating it yields CASSPLSGKETQYF.

J is TRBJ1-1 and V is TRBV6-5, with a possible D match to TRBD1 (6 bases). V lost 6 bases and J lost 4, with 12 bases in between. The CDR3 covers 13 residues. From germline, CDR1 is MNHEY and CDR2 SVGAGI. CDR3 amino acids: CASSPGESTEAFF. In DNA form, the CDR3 reads TGTGCCAGCAGCCCAGGGGAAAGCACTGAAGCTTTCTTT.

The genes are TRBV15 and TRBJ1-1; D is uncertain. Trimming cost V 0 bases and J 3 bases, with 8 bases left between them. CDR3 length: 14 amino acids. Germline assignment: CDR1 LNHNV and CDR2 YYDKDF (reference sequence). CDR3 loop: CATSRDVRDTEAFF. The CDR3 DNA reads as TGTGCCACCAGCAGAGATGTCCGCGACACTGAAGCTTTCTTT.

Concerning this clone itself: A junction boundary mismatches the germline segment, possibly from a read error. The V and J genes are TRBV7-2 and TRBJ2-5; D may correspond to TRBD1 or TRBD2 (5 bases each). The CDR3 is 16 residues long. CDR1 SGHTA and CDR2 FQGNSA come from the germline V gene. The CDR3 loop reads CASSLGGWGRQGTQYF. The CDR3 DNA follows: TGTGCCAGCAGCTTAGGGGGGTGGGGAAGACAAGGGACCCAGTACTTC. The variable domain in full, completed from reference TRBV7-2 and TRBJ2-5, reads GAGVSQSPSNKVTEKGKDVELRCDPISGHTALYWYRQSLGQGLEFLIYFQGNSAPDKSGLPSDRFSAERTGGSVSTLTIQRTQQEDSAVYLCASSLGGWGRQGTQYFGPGTRLLVL.